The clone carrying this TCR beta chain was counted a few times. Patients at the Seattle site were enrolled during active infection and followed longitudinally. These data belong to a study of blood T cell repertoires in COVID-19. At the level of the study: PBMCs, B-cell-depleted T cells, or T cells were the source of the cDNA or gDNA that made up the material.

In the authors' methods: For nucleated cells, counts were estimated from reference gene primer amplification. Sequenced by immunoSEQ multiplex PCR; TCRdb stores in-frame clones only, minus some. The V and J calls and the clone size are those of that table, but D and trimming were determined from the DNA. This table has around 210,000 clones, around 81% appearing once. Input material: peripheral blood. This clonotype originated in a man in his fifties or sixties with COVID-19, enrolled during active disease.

The CDR3 DNA sequence: TGTGCCAGCAGCTTAGCGGCCTTTGGGAGTGGTGAGCAGTTCTTC. Its protein is CASSLAAFGSGEQFF. V usage is TRBV11-1 and J usage is TRBJ2-1; perhaps TRBD2 as D (5 bases). CDR1 SGHAT and CDR2 FQDESV come from the germline V gene (reference sequence). The ends were cut back, 0 bases at V and 9 bases at J, with 15 bases in the middle. The CDR3 has 15 residues.